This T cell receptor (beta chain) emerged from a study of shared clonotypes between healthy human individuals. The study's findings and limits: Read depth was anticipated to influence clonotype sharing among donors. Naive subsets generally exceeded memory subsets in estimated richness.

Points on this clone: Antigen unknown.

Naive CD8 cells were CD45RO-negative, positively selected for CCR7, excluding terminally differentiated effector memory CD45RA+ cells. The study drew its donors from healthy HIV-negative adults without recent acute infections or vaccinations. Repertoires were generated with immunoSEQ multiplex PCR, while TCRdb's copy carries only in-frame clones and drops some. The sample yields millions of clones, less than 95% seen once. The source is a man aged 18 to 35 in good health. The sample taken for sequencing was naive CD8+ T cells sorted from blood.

CDR3 in amino acids: CASSPSGELFF. The DNA of the CDR3 is TGTGCCAGCTCGCCCTCCGGGGAGCTGTTTTTT. The gene calls are TRBV7-6 and TRBJ2-2; D remains unclear. The CDR3 length is 11 residues. The germline V gene has CDR1 SGHVS and CDR2 FNYEAQ. V was clipped by 8 bases and J by 6 bases, with 7 bases between them.